Listed below are T cell receptor beta chains from one sample, sequenced in a study of response to subunit inactivated influenza vaccine. TCRdb analysed the RT-PCR reads with MiXCR anew, one entry per CDR3 protein. This sample has about 480,000 distinct CDR3 sequences, with approximately 9.9% found just once. Here the sequenced sample was PBMCs from blood, taken about 6 weeks after vaccination. The receptors come from a man aged 50 to 59 who received an inactivated influenza vaccine. Both conserved end residues are part of each CDR3. The D gene is left open where the match is weak. Rows may omit the clone size; those that give it use once, few, many or a size class.

size: few
J: TRBJ2-5
V: TRBV20-1
D: .
DNA: TGCAGTGCTAGAGATGCTAGTGGGGGAGAGACCCAGTACTTC
CDR3: CSARDASGGETQYF

size: few
J: TRBJ2-2
V: TRBV3-1
D: TRBD1
DNA: TGTGCCAGCAGCCTAGGGACAGGGACGGTCACCGGGGAGCTGTTTTTT
CDR3: CASSLGTGTVTGELFF

size: many
J: TRBJ1-1
V: TRBV12-3/TRBV12-4
D: .
DNA: TGTGCCAGCAGCCTCCCCCGGCGTGGGGACACTGAAGCTTTCTTT
CDR3: CASSLPRRGDTEAFF

size: few
J: TRBJ2-5
V: TRBV6-2/TRBV6-3
D: .
DNA: TGTGCCAGCAGTTACTCAAGAGGGAACCAAGAGACCCAGTACTTC
CDR3: CASSYSRGNQETQYF

size: few
J: TRBJ1-1
V: TRBV29-1
D: .
DNA: TGCAGCGTTGAAGGGAACATGAACACTGAAGCTTTCTTT
CDR3: CSVEGNMNTEAFF

size: .
J: TRBJ1-1
V: TRBV29-1
D: .
DNA: TGCAGCGTGGGGGGCCTCATGAACACTGAAGCTTTCTTT
CDR3: CSVGGLMNTEAFF

size: .
J: TRBJ1-2
V: TRBV12-3/TRBV12-4
D: .
DNA: TGTGCCAGCAGTCCCGGGACACACTATGGCTACACCTTC
CDR3: CASSPGTHYGYTF

size: few
J: TRBJ1-4
V: TRBV7-8
D: TRBD1
DNA: TGTGCCAGCAGCTTACAGGGGGCGGATGAAAAACTGTTTTTT
CDR3: CASSLQGADEKLFF

size: .
J: TRBJ2-1
V: TRBV29-1
D: TRBD1
DNA: TGCAGCGTTCAACAGGGGGCGCATAATGAGCAGTTCTTC
CDR3: CSVQQGAHNEQFF

size: .
J: TRBJ2-3
V: TRBV3-1
D: .
DNA: TGTGCCAGCAGCCAAGATACCGCGGGGCCCGATACGCAGTATTTT
CDR3: CASSQDTAGPDTQYF

size: .
J: TRBJ1-2
V: TRBV6-5
D: .
DNA: TGTGCCAGCAGTTACCGAATTAAGACAGTCGACGGATATGGCTACACCTTC
CDR3: CASSYRIKTVDGYGYTF

size: .
J: TRBJ2-2
V: TRBV20-1
D: TRBD1
DNA: TGCAGTGCTACCAGGACAGGATTGAACACCGGGGAGCTGTTTTTT
CDR3: CSATRTGLNTGELFF

size: .
J: TRBJ1-1
V: TRBV20-1
D: .
DNA: TGCAGTGCTAGGTTTGTGAACACTGAAGCTTTCTTT
CDR3: CSARFVNTEAFF

size: few
J: TRBJ2-7
V: TRBV29-1
D: TRBD2
DNA: TGCAGCGTATTACTAGCGGGGGTAGTCAACGAGCAGTACTTC
CDR3: CSVLLAGVVNEQYF

size: few
J: TRBJ2-5
V: TRBV24-1
D: TRBD2
DNA: TGTGCCACCAGTGATTTAAGCGGGGGAGGAGAGACCCAGTACTTC
CDR3: CATSDLSGGGETQYF

size: few
J: TRBJ2-7
V: TRBV12-2
D: .
DNA: TGTGCAAGTCGCTTTAAACCGGGACGGGCCATTTACGAGCAGTACTTC
CDR3: CASRFKPGRAIYEQYF

size: many
J: TRBJ2-1
V: TRBV7-6
D: TRBD2
DNA: TGTGCCAGCAGCTTAGTGGGTGGACTAGCGGGGAACAATGAGCAGTTCTTC
CDR3: CASSLVGGLAGNNEQFF

size: few
J: TRBJ2-2
V: TRBV5-6
D: .
DNA: TGTGCCAGCAGCAGGACCAACACCGGGGAGCTGTTTTTT
CDR3: CASSRTNTGELFF

size: few
J: TRBJ1-2
V: TRBV6-2/TRBV6-3
D: .
DNA: TGTGCCAGCAGCTATTCACCCCCGGTGGCTGGCTACACCTTC
CDR3: CASSYSPPVAGYTF

size: few
J: TRBJ2-5
V: TRBV7-9
D: .
DNA: TGTGCCAGCAGCTTGAATCAACAAGAGACCCAGTACTTC
CDR3: CASSLNQQETQYF

size: .
J: TRBJ2-2
V: TRBV6-6
D: TRBD1
DNA: TGTGCCAGCAGTTCTCAGACAGGGGGCATGGTGTTTTTT
CDR3: CASSSQTGGMVFF

size: .
J: TRBJ2-4
V: TRBV28
D: .
DNA: TGTGCCAGCAGAGTAGGGGGAGGGGGCAAAAACATTCAGTACTTC
CDR3: CASRVGGGGKNIQYF

size: .
J: TRBJ1-1
V: TRBV12-3/TRBV12-4
D: .
DNA: TGTGCCAGCAGTTTAGAGGAGGTACTTCGCCGAGTCTTT
CDR3: CASSLEEVLRRVF

size: .
J: TRBJ2-5
V: TRBV11-2
D: TRBD1
DNA: TGTGCCAGCAGCTCACAGGGGGCGCCCGGAGAGACCCAGTACTTC
CDR3: CASSSQGAPGETQYF

size: many
J: TRBJ2-2
V: TRBV12-3/TRBV12-4
D: .
DNA: TGTGCCAGCAGTTTTGGGCAGTACGGTTCCAGTTTTACCGGGGAGCTGTTTTTT
CDR3: CASSFGQYGSSFTGELFF

size: few
J: TRBJ2-1
V: TRBV7-2
D: .
DNA: TGTGCCAGCAGCTTAATGCTATTCTCCTACAATGAGCAGTTCTTC
CDR3: CASSLMLFSYNEQFF

size: .
J: TRBJ1-5
V: TRBV5-1
D: TRBD1
DNA: TGCGCCAGCAGTATCCAGGGGGACGGTGGCAATCAGCCCCAGCATTTT
CDR3: CASSIQGDGGNQPQHF

size: many
J: TRBJ1-4
V: TRBV20-1
D: .
DNA: TGCAGTGCTAGGCTTAATGAAAAACTGTTTTTT
CDR3: CSARLNEKLFF

size: few
J: TRBJ1-2
V: TRBV5-1
D: .
DNA: TGCGCCAGCAGCTTGATTGGGGGTGAAGGCTATGGCTACACCTTC
CDR3: CASSLIGGEGYGYTF

size: .
J: TRBJ2-5
V: TRBV5-1
D: .
DNA: TGCGCCAGCAGCTTTTCCGGGGGCAATTACCAAGAGACCCAGTACTTC
CDR3: CASSFSGGNYQETQYF

size: .
J: TRBJ2-7
V: TRBV15
D: .
DNA: TGTGCCACCAGCAGAGACACAGACTACGAGCAGTACTTC
CDR3: CATSRDTDYEQYF

size: few
J: TRBJ1-5
V: TRBV15
D: .
DNA: TGTGCCACCAGCGTTGTCCGGGGCGGTCAGCCCCAGCATTTT
CDR3: CATSVVRGGQPQHF

size: few
J: TRBJ2-2
V: TRBV10-3
D: TRBD1
DNA: TGTGCCATCACAGGGACAGGGGACACCGGGGAGCTGTTTTTT
CDR3: CAITGTGDTGELFF